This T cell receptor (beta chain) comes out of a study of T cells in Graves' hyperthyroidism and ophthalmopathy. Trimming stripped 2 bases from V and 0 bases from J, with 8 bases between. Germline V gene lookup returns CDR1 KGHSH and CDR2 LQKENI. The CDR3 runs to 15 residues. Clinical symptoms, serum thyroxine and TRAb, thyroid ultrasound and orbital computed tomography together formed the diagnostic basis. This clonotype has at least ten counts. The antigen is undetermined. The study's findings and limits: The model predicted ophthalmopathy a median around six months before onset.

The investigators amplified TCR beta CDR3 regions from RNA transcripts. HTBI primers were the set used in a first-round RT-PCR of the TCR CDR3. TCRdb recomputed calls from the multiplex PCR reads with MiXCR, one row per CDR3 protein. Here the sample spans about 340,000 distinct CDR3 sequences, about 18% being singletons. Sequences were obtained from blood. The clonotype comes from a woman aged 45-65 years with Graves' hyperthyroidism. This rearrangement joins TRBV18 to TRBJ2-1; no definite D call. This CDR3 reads CASSPESGSYNEQFF. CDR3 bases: TGTGCCAGCTCACCAGAGTCCGGCTCCTACAATGAGCAGTTCTTC.